One and the same sample provided the 4 T cell receptor beta chains below, sequenced in a study of T-cell memory formation after mild COVID-19. TCRdb processed the 5' RACE reads anew with MiXCR; each CDR3 protein has one entry. The sample lists some 210,000 distinct CDR3 sequences; around 19% were seen once. Source material: PBMCs or a T cell subset sorted from them (not recorded which). All receptors derive from an adult woman who had mild COVID-19 (a few samples of this study predate the infection). Cell type and time point are not known.

The chain is built from TRBV6-1 and TRBJ1-5, with unresolved D. CDR1 is MNHNS and CDR2 is SASEGT in the germline V gene. The CDR3 is 13 residues long. The V gene lost 3 bases and the J gene lost 3 bases, with 6 bases spanning the gap. In DNA form, the CDR3 reads TGTGCCAGCAGTGAGGGCACCAATCAGCCCCAGCATTTT. Its protein is CASSEGTNQPQHF.

The chain recombines TRBV24-1 with TRBJ1-5; D unclear. Germline-derived CDR1 and CDR2 are KGHDR and SFDVKD. CDR3 size: 15 residues. The V end lost 3 bases, the J end lost 6 bases, and 14 bases lay between the germline ends. The CDR3 protein is CATSDAAGAGQPQHF. CDR3 coding DNA: TGTGCCACCAGTGATGCGGCGGGCGCGGGTCAGCCCCAGCATTTT.

CDR3 amino acids: CASSRGEAFF. CDR3 DNA: TGTGCCAGCAGCAGAGGGGAAGCTTTCTTT. The chain has TRBV21-1 and TRBJ1-1. TRBV21-1 has pseudogene status. The CDR3 extends over 10 amino acids.

This clonotype has more than one count but fewer than ten. The V gene is TRBV7-2, the J gene TRBJ1-5, with D possibly being TRBD1 (5 bases). Germline lookup yields CDR1 SGHTA and CDR2 FQGNSA. The CDR3 loop spans 16 amino acids. The V and J ends lost 1 base and 1 base respectively, with 11 bases between them. DNA for the CDR3: TGTGCCAGCAGCTTAGGAAGGGGTTCAAGCAATCAGCCCCAGCATTTT. Translated: CASSLGRGSSNQPQHF.